The source of this T cell receptor (beta chain) is a study of human T cells and chemical hapten exposure. Per germline, CDR1 SQVTM and CDR2 ANQGSEA. The CDR3 totals 11 residues. Trimming removed 4 bases at V and 8 bases at J, with 9 bases between. The time point denotes: pre-sensitization, week 0. Treatment noted: therapeutic diphenylcyclopropenone sensitization with weekly scalp DPC. Regarding the study as a whole: Significantly more large CDR3 similarity clusters were formed by expanded TCRs than by controls.

TCRdb independently ran MiXCR on the RACE reads; one entry per CDR3 protein. The sample includes 300,000 to 400,000 distinct CDR3 sequences, more than 4.5% of them seen just once. This clonotype was counted ten times or more. Antigen unknown. The receptor was derived from a woman in her 50s with alopecia areata. Some clones in this sample may be carry-over from other donors' samples. V is TRBV29-1 and J is TRBJ2-1; no definite D call. The sequences come from whole blood, collected in connection with sensitization to the hapten diphenylcyclopropenone (DPC). CDR3 DNA sequence: TGCAGCGTTGGACACGTAGATGAGCAGTTCTTC. The encoded protein is CSVGHVDEQFF.